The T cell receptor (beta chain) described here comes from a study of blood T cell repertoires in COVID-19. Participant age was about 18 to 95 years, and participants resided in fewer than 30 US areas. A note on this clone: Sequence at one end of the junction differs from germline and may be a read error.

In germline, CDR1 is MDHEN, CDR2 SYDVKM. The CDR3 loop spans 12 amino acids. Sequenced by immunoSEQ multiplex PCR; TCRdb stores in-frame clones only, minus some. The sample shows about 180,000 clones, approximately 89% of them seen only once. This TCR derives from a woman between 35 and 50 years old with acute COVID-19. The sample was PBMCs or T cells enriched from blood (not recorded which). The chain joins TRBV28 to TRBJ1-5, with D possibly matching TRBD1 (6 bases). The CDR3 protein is CASSSRGGGATF. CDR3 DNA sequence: TGTGCCAGCAGCAGTCGTGGAGGGGGGGCGACATTT.